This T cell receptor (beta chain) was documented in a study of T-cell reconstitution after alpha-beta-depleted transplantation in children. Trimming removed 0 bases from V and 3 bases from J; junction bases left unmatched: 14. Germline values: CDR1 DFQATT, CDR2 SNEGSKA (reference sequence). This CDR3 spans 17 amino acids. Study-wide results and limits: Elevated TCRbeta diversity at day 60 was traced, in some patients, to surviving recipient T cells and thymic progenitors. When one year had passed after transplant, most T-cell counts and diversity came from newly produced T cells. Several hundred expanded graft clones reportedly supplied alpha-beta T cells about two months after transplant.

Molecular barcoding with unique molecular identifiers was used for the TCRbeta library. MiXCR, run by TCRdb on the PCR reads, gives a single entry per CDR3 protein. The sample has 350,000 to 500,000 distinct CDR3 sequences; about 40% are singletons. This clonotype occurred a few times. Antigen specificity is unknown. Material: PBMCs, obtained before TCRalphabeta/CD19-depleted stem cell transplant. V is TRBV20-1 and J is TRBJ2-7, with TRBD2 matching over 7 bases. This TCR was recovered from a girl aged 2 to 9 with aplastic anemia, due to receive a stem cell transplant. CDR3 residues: CSARDLSPSGDRYEQYF. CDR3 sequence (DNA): TGCAGTGCTAGAGATCTCTCACCTAGCGGAGACCGCTACGAGCAGTACTTC.